Each of the 28 T cell receptor beta chains below was sequenced from the same sample in a study of CD8 T cells in ankylosing spondylitis. Each CDR3 protein is one row after TCRdb ran MiXCR on the 5' RACE reads. The sample has about 17,000 distinct CDR3 sequences, roughly 8% seen once. Input material: blood. These TCRs come from a male donor with ankylosing spondylitis or in good health (not recorded which).

The sample holds many counts of this clonotype. The gene calls are TRBV6-5 and TRBJ1-2, with a possible D match to TRBD1 (5 bases). The length of the CDR3 is 12 residues. The germline V gene encodes CDR1 MNHEY and CDR2 SVGAGI. Deletions cut 2 bases from V and 14 bases from J, with 15 bases between. Here the CDR3 DNA reads TGTGCCAGCAGTTACGCAGGGCGCGACCAGACCTTC. Its protein product is CASSYAGRDQTF.

The chain couples TRBV4-1 to TRBJ2-4; D call uncertain. V dropped 1 base and J dropped 9 bases, with 13 bases sitting between them. CDR3 length: 14 amino acids. Germline-derived CDR1 and CDR2 are MGHRA and YSYEKL. The CDR3 DNA is TGCGCCAGCAGCCAAGTCTCGGCCGGCGGCATTCAGTACTTC. Amino acids: CASSQVSAGGIQYF.

This clonotype was observed at least ten times. The chain has TRBV12-3 or TRBV12-4 and TRBJ2-1; 8 bases are a match to TRBD2. The trim removed 3 bases at V and 7 bases at J, leaving 5 bases unmatched. The CDR3 extends over 14 amino acids. The CDR3: CASSFPGTRNEQFF. In DNA, the CDR3 is TGTGCCAGCAGTTTTCCCGGGACTAGAAATGAGCAGTTCTTC.

This clonotype occurred a few times. V usage is TRBV3-1 and J usage is TRBJ2-3, with TRBD2 identical over 9 bases. V lost 5 bases to trimming and J lost 0 bases; unmatched junction nucleotides: 3. This CDR3 region has 15 residues. Germline V gene sequence: CDR1 LGHDT, CDR2 YNNKEL (reference sequence). CDR3: CASSVSGGSTDTQYF. The CDR3 region has the DNA TGTGCCAGCAGCGTTAGCGGGGGAAGCACAGATACGCAGTATTTT.

The genes are TRBV7-2 and TRBJ2-3; D might be TRBD1 or TRBD2, each matching 5 bases. Germline V gene lookup returns CDR1 SGHTA and CDR2 FQGNSA. V was pared by 8 bases and J by 3 bases, with 6 bases between. The CDR3 covers 11 residues. The CDR3 loop is CASEGTDTQYF. The CDR3 bases are TGTGCCAGCGAGGGGACAGATACGCAGTATTTT. Full variable domain (rest looked up from reference TRBV7-2 and TRBJ2-3): GAGVSQSPSNKVTEKGKDVELRCDPISGHTALYWYRQSLGQGLEFLIYFQGNSAPDKSGLPSDRFSAERTGGSVSTLTIQRTQQEDSAVYLCASEGTDTQYFGPGTRLTVL.

This clonotype was observed at least ten times. The chain's CDR3 is CASSLYDGYNEQFF. The CDR3 DNA sequence: TGTGCCAGCAGCTTGTATGACGGATACAATGAGCAGTTCTTC. The gene calls are TRBV7-2 and TRBJ2-1; D remains unclear. V was trimmed by 3 bases and J by 4 bases, leaving 10 bases between them. The CDR3 sequence is 14 residues long. Germline loops: CDR1 SGHTA, CDR2 FQGNSA.

This clonotype has ten or more counts. This chain uses TRBV15 with TRBJ2-1; 11 bases fit TRBD2. V was pared by 6 bases and J by 4 bases, with 2 bases of the junction left unmatched. The CDR3 runs 14 residues. Per germline, CDR1 LNHNV and CDR2 YYDKDF (reference sequence). The CDR3 region has the DNA TGTGCCACCAGGGCTAGCGGGAGGTACAATGAGCAGTTCTTC. This sequence encodes CATRASGRYNEQFF.

This clonotype was observed a handful of times. The chain carries TRBV20-1 and TRBJ1-1; D uncertain. The CDR3 length is 14 residues. The germline V gene encodes CDR1 DFQATT and CDR2 SNEGSKA (reference sequence). The V gene lost 0 bases and the J gene lost 5 bases, with 13 bases spanning the gap. The CDR3 reads CSARDLPPRTEAFF. The CDR3 nucleotides are TGCAGTGCTAGAGATCTACCCCCCCGTACTGAAGCTTTCTTT.

This clonotype was counted at least ten times. V and J are TRBV20-1 and TRBJ1-4; D call uncertain. This CDR3 is 12 amino acids long. Germline lookup yields CDR1 DFQATT and CDR2 SNEGSKA (reference sequence). Deletions cut 0 bases from V and 5 bases from J, with 4 bases between. CDR3 sequence reads: CSARDLNEKLFF. The CDR3 DNA reads TGCAGTGCTAGAGATTTGAATGAAAAACTGTTTTTT.

V usage is TRBV20-1 and J usage is TRBJ1-2; a possible D gene is TRBD1 (6 bases). Per germline, CDR1 DFQATT and CDR2 SNEGSKA (reference sequence). V lost 6 bases and J 5 bases, leaving 19 bases between the germline ends. The CDR3 is made up of 14 amino acids. The CDR3 DNA sequence: TGCAGTGCCCGCCGTAGGGGGTGGGTTTATGGCTACACCTTC. This encodes CSARRRGWVYGYTF.

In its sample, this clonotype was seen many times. The chain is built from TRBV20-1 and TRBJ2-5, with a weak D call TRBD2 (6 bases). Trimming removed 5 bases from V and 11 bases from J, with 15 bases in between. Germline V gene data show CDR1 as DFQATT and CDR2 as SNEGSKA (reference sequence). This CDR3 comprises 11 residues. This CDR3 reads CSAETGTSQYF. DNA of the CDR3: TGCAGTGCTGAAACCGGGACTTCGCAGTACTTC.

This clonotype was seen repeatedly, ten times or more. The gene calls are TRBV6-5 and TRBJ1-2; 8 bases fit TRBD1. Germline V gene lookup returns CDR1 MNHEY and CDR2 SVGAGI. CDR3 length: 14 amino acids. V shed 6 bases and J 2 bases; nucleotides not matched to a gene: 5. The CDR3 coding sequence is TGTGCCAGCAGAAAAGACAGGGGAAACTATGGCTACACCTTC. This codes for CASRKDRGNYGYTF.

This clonotype qualifies as medium-sized. V usage is TRBV20-1 and J usage is TRBJ2-7; D not certain. V was shortened by 0 bases and J by 1 base, with 10 bases between the two germline ends. This CDR3 has 14 residues. Germline CDR1 reads DFQATT; CDR2 reads SNEGSKA (reference sequence). CDR3: CSARDLIGSYEQYF. In DNA form, the CDR3 reads TGCAGTGCTAGAGATCTGATTGGGTCCTACGAGCAGTACTTC.

This clonotype was observed many times. This chain connects TRBV12-3 or TRBV12-4 to TRBJ2-3, with a tentative D call TRBD2 (5 bases). The CDR3 loop spans 13 amino acids. The germline V and J ends were trimmed by 2 bases and 9 bases, with 12 bases remaining between them. The CDR3 DNA is TGTGCCAGCAGTTTATTGGCTAGCCGAACGCAGTATTTT. It is translated as CASSLLASRTQYF.

There are a few counts of this clonotype. The chain links TRBV7-9 to TRBJ2-5, with D perhaps TRBD1 or TRBD2 (5 bases each). The CDR3 contains 13 residues. CDR1 is SEHNR, CDR2 FQNEAQ, per germline (reference sequence). The V and J ends lost 0 bases and 13 bases respectively, with 15 bases between them. For the CDR3, the DNA is TGTGCCAGCAGCTTAGCCGGGGCCGTAAGGCGGTACTTC. It yields the protein CASSLAGAVRRYF.

This clonotype was counted only a few times. The gene calls are TRBV4-3 and TRBJ2-7; no clear D gene. Trimming cost V 1 base and J 3 bases, with 10 bases left between them. Per the germline V gene, CDR1 is LGHNA and CDR2 is YSLEER. The CDR3 is 14 residues long. CDR3 bases: TGCGCCAGCAGCCAAGCTCTCACTTACTACGAGCAGTACTTC. This encodes CASSQALTYYEQYF.

This clonotype has a count of ten or more. The chain recombines TRBV7-2 with TRBJ1-5; D may be TRBD1 (5 bases). CDR3 length: 14 residues. The V gene's germline CDR1 is SGHTA and CDR2 FQGNSA. Trimming pared 5 bases from V and 0 bases from J, leaving 8 bases between. CDR3 sequence: CASSPQGSNQPQHF. Written as DNA, the CDR3 is TGTGCCAGCAGCCCCCAGGGTAGCAATCAGCCCCAGCATTTT.

This clonotype is termed medium-sized. The chain links TRBV20-1 to TRBJ2-3; 12 nucleotides agree with TRBD2. Germline V gene sequence: CDR1 DFQATT, CDR2 SNEGSKA (reference sequence). The CDR3 covers 14 residues. V was clipped by 6 bases and J by 1 base; unmatched bases: 2. CDR3 in amino acids: CSARTSGGTDTQYF. The CDR3 DNA follows: TGCAGTGCGAGGACTAGCGGGGGCACAGATACGCAGTATTTT.

The CDR3 DNA reads as TGTGCCAGCAGCGAACAGGGTGCTAACACCGGGGAGCTGTTTTTT. Translating gives CASSEQGANTGELFF. The rearrangement uses TRBV7-2 and TRBJ2-2; D possibly corresponds to TRBD1 (6 bases). Germline CDR1 and CDR2: SGHTA and FQGNSA. The CDR3 has 15 amino acids. V lost 5 bases, J lost 2 bases, and 12 bases lay in between.

The chain has TRBV6-5 and TRBJ1-1; possible D gene TRBD1, 6 bases. From germline, CDR1 is MNHEY and CDR2 SVGAGI. V gave up 2 bases and J gave up 3 bases, with 10 bases separating them. The CDR3 runs to 14 residues. In nucleotides, the CDR3 is TGTGCCAGCAGTTACCGGGGGCAGTACACTGAAGCTTTCTTT. Protein sequence: CASSYRGQYTEAFF.

This clonotype appeared many times. The genes are TRBV20-1 and TRBJ2-1, with TRBD2 matching 12 bases. The V segment lost 5 bases and the J segment 1 base; nucleotides outside the gene matches: 6. Germline CDR1 DFQATT, CDR2 SNEGSKA (reference sequence). The CDR3 contains 16 residues. In DNA form, the CDR3 reads TGCAGTGCTCCCGGGACTAGCGGGTCTTCCTACAATGAGCAGTTCTTC. The encoded protein is CSAPGTSGSSYNEQFF.

This clonotype was detected ten times or more. The gene calls are TRBV7-9 and TRBJ2-5; TRBD1 aligns across 8 bases. Trimming at V came to 4 bases and at J to 5 bases, leaving 9 bases not matched to a gene. The CDR3 runs to 15 residues. The germline V gene has CDR1 SEHNR and CDR2 FQNEAQ (reference sequence). Here the CDR3 DNA reads TGTGCCAGCAGCTCTAGGACAGGGTTGGCGGAGACCCAGTACTTC. Protein product: CASSSRTGLAETQYF.

The sample holds a few counts of this clonotype. The chain joins TRBV5-4 to TRBJ2-2; the D gene could be TRBD1 or TRBD2 (5 bases each). Trimming cost V 1 base and J 6 bases, with 7 bases left between them. Germline V gene sequence: CDR1 SGHNT, CDR2 YYREEE (reference sequence). The CDR3 runs to 13 residues. The CDR3 DNA reads as TGTGCCAGCAGCTTGCAGGGAGCCGGGGAGCTGTTTTTT. Translating it yields CASSLQGAGELFF.

The sample holds many counts of this clonotype. The gene calls are TRBV7-9 and TRBJ1-5; the D is unclear. Per the germline V gene, CDR1 is SEHNR and CDR2 is FQNEAQ (reference sequence). The CDR3 spans 13 residues. Trimming took 1 base from V and 6 from J, leaving 7 bases between them. The chain's CDR3 is CASSLEAGQPQHF. The CDR3 DNA is TGTGCCAGCAGCTTAGAGGCGGGTCAGCCCCAGCATTTT. Complete variable domain (other parts from reference TRBV7-9 and TRBJ1-5): DTGVSQNPRHKITKRGQNVTFRCDPISEHNRLYWYRQTLGQGPEFLTYFQNEAQLEKSRLLSDRFSAERPKGSFSTLEIQRTEQGDSAMYLCASSLEAGQPQHFGDGTRLSIL.

This clonotype was counted a few times. The CDR3: CASSLSRGGGNEQFF. The CDR3 DNA sequence: TGTGCCAGCAGTTTATCGCGGGGGGGCGGCAATGAGCAGTTCTTC. The rearrangement joins TRBV27 to TRBJ2-1, with 9 nucleotides matching TRBD2. The CDR3 contains 15 residues. J gave up 6 bases and V 0 bases, and 3 bases lay outside the gene matches. Germline loops: CDR1 MNHEY, CDR2 SMNVEV (reference sequence).

In its sample, this clonotype was seen a few times. This rearrangement joins TRBV7-2 to TRBJ2-1; D is ambiguous. The V and J ends lost 4 bases and 6 bases respectively, with 7 bases between them. There are 12 residues in the CDR3. Per germline, CDR1 SGHTA and CDR2 FQGNSA. The CDR3 coding sequence is TGTGCCAGCAGCTGGAGTGGCAATGAGCAGTTCTTC. Translation: CASSWSGNEQFF.

The rearrangement joins TRBV5-5 to TRBJ2-3; a possible D gene is TRBD1 (5 bases). The V gene lost 10 bases and the J gene lost 4 bases, with 22 bases spanning the gap. Germline V gene sequence: CDR1 SGHKS, CDR2 YYEKEE (reference sequence). This CDR3 contains 15 residues. CDR3 sequence (DNA): TGTGCCGGCGCCGGGTGGGGCGTTGGTGCAGATACGCAGTATTTT. It yields the protein CAGAGWGVGADTQYF.

This clonotype was seen more than once but under ten times. The V call is TRBV7-9, the J call TRBJ2-6, with TRBD1 identical over 9 bases. Germline trimming cut 5 bases from V and 0 bases from J; bases unmatched to any gene: 5. CDR1 is SEHNR and CDR2 is FQNEAQ in the germline V gene (reference sequence). The length of the CDR3 is 17 residues. The CDR3 is CASSRTGGGSGANVLTF. In DNA, the CDR3 is TGTGCCAGCAGCCGAACAGGGGGCGGCTCTGGGGCCAACGTCCTGACTTTC.